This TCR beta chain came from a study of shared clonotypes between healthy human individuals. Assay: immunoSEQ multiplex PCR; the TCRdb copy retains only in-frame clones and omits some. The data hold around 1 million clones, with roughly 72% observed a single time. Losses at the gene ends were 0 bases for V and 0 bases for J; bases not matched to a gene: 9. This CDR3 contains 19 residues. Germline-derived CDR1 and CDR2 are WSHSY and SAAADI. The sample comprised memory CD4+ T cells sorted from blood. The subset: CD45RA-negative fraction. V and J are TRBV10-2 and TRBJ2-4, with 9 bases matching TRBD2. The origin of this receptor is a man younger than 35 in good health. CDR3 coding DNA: TGCGCCAGCAGTGAGTCGTCTAGCGGGACTAAGGTAGCCAAAAACATTCAGTACTTC. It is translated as CASSESSSGTKVAKNIQYF.